This is a list of T cell receptor beta chains from one sample in a study of T cell responses to AZD1222 COVID-19 vaccine. Assay: immunoSEQ multiplex PCR; the TCRdb copy retains only in-frame clones and omits some. The sample includes roughly 70,000 clones, approximately 83% seen only once; the top ten take about 6.1%. The sequencing used peripheral blood, collected 28 days after the second AZD1222 dose. Every receptor here comes from an adult who received the AZD1222 COVID-19 vaccine. Both conserved end residues are part of each CDR3. D genes are given only for firm matches. Size is stated for part of the rows, as once, few or many counts, or as a class when the clone is expanded.

j_call clone_size d_call v_call cdr3_length cdr3_nt cdr3_aa
TRBJ1-5 NA TRBD1 TRBV3-1/TRBV3-2 18 TGTGCCAGCAGCCAGTCAGGGGGGACAGGGACAGGGAATCAGCCCCAGCATTTT CASSQSGGTGTGNQPQHF
TRBJ1-6 once NA TRBV28 16 TGTGCCAGCAGTTTCCACAGCGGGGGTAATAATTCACCCCTCCACTTT CASSFHSGGNNSPLHF
TRBJ1-2 NA TRBD1 TRBV6-5 12 TGTGCCAGCACCAACACCGACAGGGGATCCACCTTC CASTNTDRGSTF
TRBJ2-7 NA TRBD1 TRBV7-9 15 TGTGCCAGCAGCTTCGTACAGGGGGCTAGGTACGAGCAGTACTTC CASSFVQGARYEQYF
TRBJ1-1 NA NA TRBV3-1/TRBV3-2 14 TGTGCCAGCAGCCTCGTAGGGGGTTCCACTGAAGCTTTCTTT CASSLVGGSTEAFF
TRBJ2-5 NA TRBD1 TRBV20-1 11 TGCAGTGCTCCGGACAGGGGTGTCCAGTACTTC CSAPDRGVQYF
TRBJ2-7 NA NA TRBV24-1 12 TGTGCCCTCTGCGGGGACTCCTACGAGCAGTACTTC CALCGDSYEQYF
TRBJ2-1 NA NA TRBV5-1 14 TGCGCCAGCAGCTTGGCCCAGGTTGGTGACGAGCAGTTCTTC CASSLAQVGDEQFF
TRBJ1-2 NA TRBD1 TRBV5-1 14 TGCGCCAGCAGCCCAAGGGACAGGAACTATGGCTACACCTTC CASSPRDRNYGYTF
TRBJ1-2 NA NA TRBV6-5 14 TGTGCCAGCAGGCCCTCAGGAGGATTAAGTGGCTACACCTTC CASRPSGGLSGYTF
TRBJ1-1 few TRBD1 TRBV7-9 15 TGTGCCAGCAGCTTAGTACAGGGGGTTATCGCTGAAGCTTTCTTT CASSLVQGVIAEAFF
TRBJ1-3 NA NA TRBV5-1 14 TGCGCCAGCAGCGCAACAGACTCTGGAAACACCATATATTTT CASSATDSGNTIYF
TRBJ1-4 NA NA TRBV15 15 TGTGCCACCAGCAGAGTAGCGGCACGTAATGAAAAACTGTTTTTT CATSRVAARNEKLFF
TRBJ2-1 few NA TRBV19 13 TGTGCCAGTAGTATCGGATCAAACAATGAGCAGTTCTTC CASSIGSNNEQFF
TRBJ1-4 NA NA TRBV7-2 16 TGTGCCAGCAGCTTAGGCTTGCAGCTGGGGAATGAAAAACTGTTTTTT CASSLGLQLGNEKLFF
TRBJ1-1 NA TRBD1 TRBV5-1 15 TGCGCCAGCAGCTTGACCTTACAGGGGGACACTGAAGCTTTCTTT CASSLTLQGDTEAFF
TRBJ2-1 NA NA TRBV19 14 TGTGCCAGTAGTATAGTCAGGGGTTACAATGAGCAGTTCTTC CASSIVRGYNEQFF
TRBJ1-2 NA NA TRBV25-1 15 TGTGCCAGCAGTGAATACGACATTTGGAACTATGGCTACACCTTC CASSEYDIWNYGYTF
TRBJ2-7 NA NA TRBV7-8 11 TGTGCCAGCAGCTTTTCCTACGAGCAGTACTTC CASSFSYEQYF
TRBJ1-5 once NA TRBV19 12 TGTGCCAGTAGTATATCCGCTCAGCCCCAGCATTTT CASSISAQPQHF
TRBJ1-1 NA NA TRBV5-6 16 TGTGCCAGCAGCTTTGGCCGGAGAGGTAGGAACACTGAAGCTTTCTTT CASSFGRRGRNTEAFF
TRBJ1-1 NA TRBD1 TRBV19 16 TGTGCCAGTAGTCCTCGGACAGGGGGACCGAACACTGAAGCTTTCTTT CASSPRTGGPNTEAFF
TRBJ2-7 NA NA TRBV7-9 15 TGTGCCAGCAGCCTATTACAGGGACGGGCCTACGAGCAGTACTTC CASSLLQGRAYEQYF
TRBJ1-1 few NA TRBV5-1 14 TGCGCCAGCAGCAAGGAGTGGGCGAACACTGAAGCTTTCTTT CASSKEWANTEAFF
TRBJ1-6 NA NA TRBV11-2 16 TGTGCCAGCAGCCCGTCCCCCCAGCCGGTGGGGCCACCCCTCCACTTT CASSPSPQPVGPPLHF
TRBJ2-3 NA TRBD2 TRBV3-1/TRBV3-2 17 TGTGCCAGCAGCCAAGAGGGGTTAGCGGGGGGTGGAGATACGCAGTATTTT CASSQEGLAGGGDTQYF
TRBJ1-1 NA TRBD1 TRBV30 13 TGTGCCTGGGGCAGGGGGCGGGGGACTGAAGCTTTCTTT CAWGRGRGTEAFF
TRBJ1-2 NA NA TRBV27 14 TGTGCCAGCAGGAACGGGCACCTTAACTATGGCTACACCTTC CASRNGHLNYGYTF
TRBJ2-7 NA TRBD1 TRBV5-6 14 TGTGCCAGCAGCTGGGACAGGGGGCAGTACGAGCAGTACTTC CASSWDRGQYEQYF
TRBJ1-5 once TRBD1 TRBV4-3 18 TGCGCCAGCAGCCAAGATCGGGGACAGGGGAATAGCAATCAGCCCCAGCATTTT CASSQDRGQGNSNQPQHF
TRBJ2-3 once NA TRBV4-3 13 TGCGCCAGCAGCCAAGATAGGGGGAATACGCAGTATTTT CASSQDRGNTQYF
TRBJ1-1 NA NA TRBV6-2/TRBV6-3 15 TGTGCCAGCAGTTACCGAGGGAAAGGGAACACTGAAGCTTTCTTT CASSYRGKGNTEAFF
TRBJ1-1 NA NA TRBV5-4 12 TGTGCCAGCAGCTGGGGGGGCGTCGATGCTTTCTTT CASSWGGVDAFF
TRBJ2-3 NA NA TRBV7-2 12 TGTGCCAGCAGCTTAGGAACAGATACGCAGTATTTT CASSLGTDTQYF
TRBJ2-2 once TRBD1 TRBV18 16 TGTGCCAGCTCACTACCAACAGGGGCGGTAACCGGGGAGCTGTTTTTT CASSLPTGAVTGELFF
TRBJ1-2 many TRBD1 TRBV11-2 14 TGTGCCAGCAGGATCCCGGGACAGGGCAATGGCTACACCTTC CASRIPGQGNGYTF
TRBJ1-2 NA NA TRBV4-1 15 TGCGCCAGCAGCCAAGTTCAGGGTTCTTATGTTGGCTACACCTTC CASSQVQGSYVGYTF
TRBJ1-6 NA TRBD1 TRBV3-1/TRBV3-2 15 TGTGCCAGCAGCCAACGTTCAGGGGGTAATTCACCCCTCCACTTT CASSQRSGGNSPLHF
TRBJ1-2 NA TRBD1 TRBV27 15 TGTGCCAGCAGACCCAGACAGGGTTTGCAATATGGCTACACCTTC CASRPRQGLQYGYTF
TRBJ2-4 NA NA TRBV15 18 TGTGCCACCAGCAGCCCCGCCTCTGTGACATTAGCCAAAAACATTCAGTACTTC CATSSPASVTLAKNIQYF
TRBJ1-2 NA NA TRBV19 15 TGTGCCAGTAGACCTGGGGGGGCATTCATCCGTGGCTACACCTTC CASRPGGAFIRGYTF
TRBJ1-1 NA NA TRBV4-3 16 TGCGCCAGCAGCCAAGGGGAAGGGCAGGGGTCCACTGAAGCTTTCTTT CASSQGEGQGSTEAFF
TRBJ1-2 once TRBD1 TRBV29-1 14 TGCAGCGCAGAGACGGGACAGGGGGCAGTTGGCTACACCTTC CSAETGQGAVGYTF
TRBJ1-2 once TRBD1 TRBV6-5 14 TGTGCCAGCAGTTTCACAGGGGGCAGGAATGGCTACACCTTC CASSFTGGRNGYTF
TRBJ2-7 once TRBD2 TRBV12-5 16 TGTGCTAGTGGTCTCGGAAGGGTAGCGGGGGGATACGAGCAGTACTTC CASGLGRVAGGYEQYF
TRBJ1-5 NA TRBD1 TRBV29-1 14 TGCAGCGTTGGGGGACAGTATAGCAATCAGCCCCAGCATTTT CSVGGQYSNQPQHF
TRBJ1-4 NA NA TRBV10-3 15 TGTGCCATCAGTGAGTGGGGGGACACGGATGAAAAACTGTTTTTT CAISEWGDTDEKLFF
TRBJ2-1 NA NA TRBV27 16 TGTGCCAGCAGGAAAAAGGGGTTCCCCTCCTACAATGAGCAGTTCTTC CASRKKGFPSYNEQFF
TRBJ2-5 NA TRBD2 TRBV7-2 15 TGTGCCAGCAGCCAGCGGGGGTCCGACCGGGAGACCCAGTACTTC CASSQRGSDRETQYF
TRBJ1-3 NA NA TRBV21-1 15 TGTGCCAGCAGCAGCGGGGACAGGATAGGAAACACCATATATTTT CASSSGDRIGNTIYF
TRBJ2-7 many NA TRBV3-1/TRBV3-2 13 TGTGCCAGCAGCCAATCTTTAACCTACGAGCAGTACTTC CASSQSLTYEQYF
TRBJ2-1 NA NA TRBV30 14 TGTGCCTGGAGTTGGGGGAATTCCTACAATGAGCAGTTCTTC CAWSWGNSYNEQFF
TRBJ2-5 many NA TRBV4-2 14 TGTGCCAGCAGCCAAGGTAGGGAGACGGAGACCCAGTACTTC CASSQGRETETQYF
TRBJ1-5 NA NA TRBV7-9 13 TGTGCCAGCAGCTTTTTCGAGAATCAGCCCCAGCATTTT CASSFFENQPQHF
TRBJ1-6 NA NA TRBV5-1 15 TGCGCCAGCAGCTTGGACGTCAGCCTTAACTCACCCCTCCACTTT CASSLDVSLNSPLHF
TRBJ1-5 NA NA TRBV27 15 TGTGCCAGCAGCACTAATATCCTAGCATTTGGGCCCCAGCATTTT CASSTNILAFGPQHF
TRBJ1-2 NA NA TRBV9 13 TGTGCCAGCAGCGTAGACAGGAACTATGGCTACACCTTC CASSVDRNYGYTF
TRBJ1-2 NA NA TRBV12-1 17 TGTGCCAGCAGCTTTGAACACGGGGGAGGACAGGGGAACGGCTACACCTTC CASSFEHGGGQGNGYTF